The 17 T cell receptor beta chains below all came from one sample that was sequenced in a study of T cells after yellow fever vaccination. TCRdb reprocessed the 5' RACE reads via MiXCR and lists one record per CDR3 protein. Of over 300,000 distinct CDR3 sequences detected, approximately 4% appear once; the ten largest clones hold roughly 24%. The sample was PBMCs, taken 5 days after the yellow fever booster vaccination. Every receptor here comes from a man aged 18 to 30 who received the YFV17D yellow fever vaccine.

This clonotype was seen at least ten times. V is TRBV9 and J is TRBJ1-5; D gene ambiguous. From germline, CDR1 is SGDLS and CDR2 YYNGEE. This CDR3 has 12 amino acids. V was shortened by 4 bases and J by 2 bases, with 4 bases between the two germline ends. CDR3 protein: CASSNGNQPQHF. Written as DNA, the CDR3 is TGTGCCAGCAGCAATGGCAATCAGCCCCAGCATTTT.

This clonotype has ten or more counts. The rearrangement uses TRBV5-5 and TRBJ2-5; weak D call: TRBD2 (7 bases). The ends were cut back, 2 bases at V and 1 base at J, with 12 bases in the middle. The CDR3 extends over 15 amino acids. Per the germline V gene, CDR1 is SGHKS and CDR2 is YYEKEE (reference sequence). CDR3 sequence: CASSFGGLFQETQYF. In DNA form, the CDR3 reads TGTGCCAGCAGCTTCGGGGGGCTCTTCCAAGAGACCCAGTACTTC.

This clonotype appeared many times. V and J are TRBV7-9 and TRBJ1-2; unclear D gene. The V end lost 5 bases, the J end lost 6 bases, and 13 bases lay between the germline ends. Germline V CDR1 and CDR2: SEHNR, FQNEAQ (reference sequence). The CDR3 runs to 13 residues. The CDR3 DNA follows: TGTGCCAGCAGCCCCCCCCGCACCGATGGCTACACCTTC. Protein product: CASSPPRTDGYTF.

This clonotype was recorded many times. The chain is built from TRBV4-2 and TRBJ1-5, with TRBD1 matching over 7 bases. Germline trimming cut 5 bases from V and 1 base from J; bases unmatched to any gene: 2. The CDR3 length is 14 residues. Per germline, CDR1 LGHNA and CDR2 YNFKEQ. CDR3 sequence (DNA): TGTGCCAGCAGCATACAGGGGAGCAATCAGCCCCAGCATTTT. Translation gives CASSIQGSNQPQHF.

This clonotype was counted many times. The CDR3 DNA reads as TGTGCCAGCAGTTACTCTCCCAGCGATACGCAGTATTTT. Its translation is CASSYSPSDTQYF. J is TRBJ2-3 and V is TRBV6-6; D unclear. Germline V gene data show CDR1 as MNHNY and CDR2 as SVGAGI (reference sequence). There are 13 residues in the CDR3. V dropped 0 bases and J dropped 6 bases, with 7 bases sitting between them.

The table lists this clonotype with a few counts. This chain uses TRBV27 with TRBJ2-1; 10 nucleotides line up with TRBD2. The length of the CDR3 is 16 residues. Per germline, CDR1 MNHEY and CDR2 SMNVEV (reference sequence). With 3 bases clipped from V and 5 bases from J, the junction kept 7 bases outside the gene matches. CDR3 region: CASSFSQRGGDNEQFF. The CDR3 DNA reads TGTGCCAGCAGTTTCTCCCAGCGGGGGGGTGACAATGAGCAGTTCTTC.

At least ten counts were recorded for this clonotype. The chain recombines TRBV7-6 with TRBJ1-5; D gene uncertain. There are 14 residues in the CDR3. V was pared by 1 base and J by 9 bases, with 13 bases between. The germline V gene has CDR1 SGHVS and CDR2 FNYEAQ. In DNA form, the CDR3 reads TGTGCCAGCAGCTTAGAGGACGGGCGTGGGCCCCAGCATTTT. It translates to CASSLEDGRGPQHF. Combining the CDR3 with reference TRBV7-6 and TRBJ1-5 gives the whole variable domain GAGVSQSPRYKVTKRGQDVALRCDPISGHVSLYWYRQALGQGPEFLTYFNYEAQQDKSGLPNDRFSAERPEGSISTLTIQRTEQRDSAMYRCASSLEDGRGPQHFGDGTRLSIL.

The chain has TRBV5-1 and TRBJ1-1; D gene uncertain. Germline V gene lookup returns CDR1 SGHRS and CDR2 YFSETQ. The CDR3 runs 15 residues. The V gene lost 3 bases and the J gene lost 5 bases, with 17 bases spanning the gap. CDR3 DNA sequence: TGCGCCAGCAGCTCCTTTGACCCGGCGGGGACTGAAGCTTTCTTT. This translates into CASSSFDPAGTEAFF.

This clonotype showed up just a few times. J is TRBJ1-6 and V is TRBV4-3; tentative D call: TRBD1 (5 bases). The germline CDR1 and CDR2 sequences are LGHNA and YSLEER. The CDR3 covers 14 residues. Trimming removed 5 bases at V and 8 bases at J, with 13 bases between. The CDR3 nucleotides read TGCGCCAGCAGCGTGGGGGGAGCAGATTCACCCCTCCACTTT. Translated: CASSVGGADSPLHF.

There are a few counts of this clonotype. V gene TRBV6-2 or TRBV6-3 combines with J gene TRBJ2-5, with D unresolved. The length of the CDR3 is 12 residues. The V and J ends lost 4 bases and 0 bases respectively, with 3 bases between them. Per the germline V gene, CDR1 is MNHEY and CDR2 is SVGEGT. For the CDR3, the DNA is TGTGCCAGCAGTTGGTACCAAGAGACCCAGTACTTC. Protein product: CASSWYQETQYF.

This clonotype was recorded at least ten times. The V and J genes are TRBV28 and TRBJ1-2, with 7 bases aligning to TRBD1. This CDR3 region has 15 residues. J was trimmed by 5 bases and V by 7 bases; bases with no gene match: 13. Looked up from germline, CDR1 is MDHEN and CDR2 is SYDVKM. This CDR3 reads CASTSYPGTAYGYTF. CDR3 nucleotide sequence: TGTGCCAGCACTTCGTATCCCGGGACAGCTTATGGCTACACCTTC.

The chain links TRBV5-5 to TRBJ2-2; 9 bases align to TRBD1. CDR1 is SGHKS, CDR2 YYEKEE, per germline (reference sequence). The CDR3 is made up of 17 amino acids. J gave up 1 base and V 4 bases, and 8 bases lay outside the gene matches. The CDR3 loop is CASSPKTGGENTGELFF. DNA for the CDR3: TGTGCCAGCAGCCCGAAGACAGGGGGAGAGAACACCGGGGAGCTGTTTTTT. The variable domain in full, completed from reference TRBV5-5 and TRBJ2-2, reads DAGVTQSPTHLIKTRGQQVTLRCSPISGHKSVSWYQQVLGQGPQFIFQYYEKEERGRGNFPDRFSARQFPNYSSELNVNALLLGDSALYLCASSPKTGGENTGELFFGEGSRLTVL.

This clonotype has more than one count but fewer than ten. The chain is built from TRBV7-2 and TRBJ2-1; D possibly corresponds to TRBD2 (5 bases). Germline CDR1 SGHTA, CDR2 FQGNSA. V lost 1 base and J lost 7, with 17 bases in between. The CDR3 totals 16 residues. CDR3 DNA sequence: TGTGCCAGCAGCTTAGGATCGGGAAACTACTTTAATGAGCAGTTCTTC. Translating it yields CASSLGSGNYFNEQFF.

This clonotype has ten or more counts. The J gene is TRBJ2-1, the V gene TRBV27, with 15 bases lining up with TRBD2. V lost 5 bases, J lost 0 bases, and 8 bases stayed unmatched. CDR3 length: 19 residues. Germline values: CDR1 MNHEY, CDR2 SMNVEV (reference sequence). CDR3 coding DNA: TGTGCCAGCAGTCCCGGGACTAGCGGGGGGCCGGCCTCCTACAATGAGCAGTTCTTC. Protein sequence: CASSPGTSGGPASYNEQFF.

This clonotype came up a few times. The chain carries TRBV10-3 and TRBJ2-7; the D gene could be TRBD1 or TRBD2 (5 bases each). This CDR3 has 15 residues. Germline CDR1 and CDR2: ENHRY and SYGVKD. The ends were cut back, 6 bases at V and 0 bases at J, with 15 bases in the middle. CDR3 loop: CAIRQGEGSSYEQYV. In nucleotides, the CDR3 is TGTGCCATCAGGCAGGGCGAGGGATCCTCCTACGAGCAGTACGTC.

The V and J genes are TRBV7-6 and TRBJ1-4; the D gene is possibly TRBD1 (6 bases). The CDR3 totals 14 residues. V lost 4 bases to trimming and J lost 11 bases, with 17 bases between them. Germline V gene sequence: CDR1 SGHVS, CDR2 FNYEAQ. As DNA, the CDR3 is TGTGCCAGCAGCTCTATAGGGGGTGGACTCAAACTGTTTTTT. Its protein product is CASSSIGGGLKLFF.

This clonotype occurred many times. The CDR3 region has the DNA TGTGCCAGCAGGACAGGGGGCTGGGGTGAAGCTTTCTTT. It encodes CASRTGGWGEAFF. The chain carries TRBV6-2 or TRBV6-3 and TRBJ1-1; 10 bases are a match to TRBD1. Germline values: CDR1 MNHEY, CDR2 SVGEGT. This CDR3 comprises 13 residues. Germline trimming cut 6 bases from V and 7 bases from J; bases unmatched to any gene: 5.